This T cell receptor beta chain was obtained from a study of STAT5B mutations in CD4+ large granular lymphocyte leukemia. Study findings and constraints: About a quarter of private leukemic clonotypes occurred rarely in other patients' non-leukemic repertoires. Patient CD4-sorted repertoires looked more clonal than healthy CD4+ repertoires, even without putative leukemic clones.

Regarding this clone: What it recognizes is unknown.

The junction had 3 bases not matched to a gene; V was cut back by 6 bases and J by 1 base. This CDR3 region has 14 residues. Germline V gives CDR1 SQVTM, CDR2 ANQGSEA. Sequencing was at survey level. Using immunoSEQ multiplex PCR, the repertoire was profiled, and TCRdb retains in-frame clones only, with some absent. The table lists approximately 30,000 clones, over 65% of them singletons. The origin of this receptor is a human donor in good health. The sequenced material came from CD4+ T cells from blood buffy coats. The rearrangement links TRBV29-1 to TRBJ1-4; TRBD1 matches at 9 bases. CDR3 DNA: TGCAGCGTCGCGACAGGGGGAACTAATGAAAAACTGTTTTTT. Translating gives CSVATGGTNEKLFF.